This T cell receptor beta chain stems from a study of T cells in Graves' hyperthyroidism and ophthalmopathy. V shed 7 bases, J shed 10 bases, and the junction held 13 bases outside the gene matches. CDR1 and CDR2 from the germline V gene are SNHLY and FYNNEI. The CDR3 runs to 15 residues. Ophthalmopathy cases scored 3 or more on the Clinical Activity Score and 4 or more on NOSPECS grade, with duration below 3 months. Each diagnosis was grounded in clinical symptoms, serum thyroxine and TRAb, thyroid ultrasound, and orbital computed tomography. The authors took PBMCs from roughly 9.7 ml fresh peripheral blood. In its sample, this clonotype was seen many times. The source material, RNA transcripts, was used to amplify TCR beta CDR3 regions. HTBI primers were employed in a first-round RT-PCR of the TCR CDR3. TCRdb itself ran the multiplex PCR reads through MiXCR, one entry per CDR3 protein. The sample yields about half a million distinct CDR3 sequences, around a fifth seen once.

The TCR sequence derives from a woman between 70 and 85 years old with Graves' ophthalmopathy. The sequencing input was blood. This chain links TRBV2 with TRBJ2-1; 10 positions match TRBD2. The CDR3 reads CASTHRVAGGKEQFF. The CDR3, as DNA: TGTGCCAGCACCCACAGGGTAGCGGGAGGTAAGGAGCAGTTCTTC.